The 15 T cell receptor beta chains listed next were all sequenced from one sample in a study of tumor and adjacent non-tumor tissue in lung cancer. No cell sorting was done before RNA was extracted from the tissue. The library came from three nested PCR rounds adapted from ARM-PCR protocols. Using its own MiXCR run on the multiplex PCR reads, TCRdb lists one record per CDR3 protein. The sample consists of under 250,000 distinct CDR3 sequences, 71% of them appearing once. Sequenced material: lung tumor tissue. All receptors derive from a man between 60 and 75 years old with non-small cell lung cancer.

A note on this clonotype: This could be a read error, since a much larger clone is one nucleotide away. The chain employs TRBV6-1 and TRBJ1-6, with D perhaps TRBD1 (6 bases). The germline V gene encodes CDR1 MNHNS and CDR2 SASEGT. CDR3 size: 15 residues. CDR3 bases: TGTGTCAGCACCTATAAGGGGGACCGCAATTCACCCCTCCACTTT. The encoded protein is CVSTYKGDRNSPLHF.

In regard to this clonotype: A clone one base away is much larger, so this may be a read error. The chain links TRBV5-1 to TRBJ2-6, with D unclear. Germline CDR1 and CDR2: SGHRS and YFSETQ. The CDR3 consists of 15 residues. This CDR3 is CARSSQNSGANVLTF. CDR3 sequence (DNA): TGCGCCAGAAGCTCTCAAAACTCTGGGGCCAACGTCCTGACTTTC.

V is TRBV21-1 and J is TRBJ2-1; TRBD1, the table's D call, lacks a check against the DNA. TRBV21-1 is shown as a pseudogene. CDR3 length equals 18 residues. The CDR3 DNA is TGTGCCAGCAGCAACGGGACAGGGCTCCAGGGGTCCTACAATGAGCAGTTCTTC. This translates into CASSNGTGLQGSYNEQFF.

This clonotype was picked up one time. A much larger clone differs by one base, so this may be a read error. The V call is TRBV5-1, the J call TRBJ2-4, with D maybe TRBD2 (7 bases). Deletions cut 6 bases from V and 8 bases from J, with 18 bases between. Germline V lookup: CDR1 SGHRS, CDR2 YFSETQ. CDR3 size: 14 residues. The CDR3 region has the DNA TGCGCCAGCAACTCCGGGAGAGGGGGGGACATTCAGTACTTC. It encodes CASNSGRGGDIQYF.

Worth noting for this clonotype: One end of the junction is discordant with germline, which a read error may explain. The chain couples TRBV5-6 to TRBJ2-1; D might be TRBD1 (5 bases). The CDR3 has 17 amino acids. Per the germline V gene, CDR1 is SGHDT and CDR2 is YYEEEE. This CDR3 is CASRTARTLYSYDDQFF. The CDR3 DNA is TGTGCCAGCAGAACAGCCAGGACACTATACTCCTACGATGACCAGTTCTTC.

As to this clonotype: The germline gene is not matched at one end of the junction; a read error may be the cause. The J gene is TRBJ1-5, the V gene TRBV20-1, with D tentatively TRBD1 (6 bases). The CDR3 length is 16 residues. Germline V lookup: CDR1 DFQATT, CDR2 SNEGSKA (reference sequence). CDR3 in DNA: TGCACTGCTACTAAGGCGGGTGGGGGGCCCAATCAGCCCCAGCATTTT. As protein: CTATKAGGGPNQPQHF.

The chain combines TRBV6-5 with TRBJ2-3, with 11 positions matching TRBD1. Unmatched junction bases numbered 7, after V lost 6 bases and J lost 5 bases. The CDR3 has 15 amino acids. CDR1 MNHEY and CDR2 SVGAGI come from the germline V gene. The CDR3 nucleotides are TGTGCCAGCAGAATGGACAGGGGGCGCAAAGATACGCAGTATTTT. Protein sequence: CASRMDRGRKDTQYF.

Note on this clonotype: Mismatch with germline at one junction end may stem from a read error. The chain has TRBV6-5 and TRBJ2-5, with D uncertain. This CDR3 is built from 13 residues. CDR1 is MNHEY, CDR2 SVGAGI, per germline. CDR3 sequence (DNA): TGTGTCAGCAGTTACTTCGTGGGGGAGACCCAGTACTTC. Amino acids: CVSSYFVGETQYF.

The chain couples TRBV4-3 to TRBJ1-1, with D hard to call. The CDR3 runs to 13 residues. Germline V lookup: CDR1 LGHNA, CDR2 YSLEER. V lost 0 bases to trimming and J lost 4 bases, with 6 bases between them. DNA for the CDR3: TGCGCCAGCAGCCAAGACAAACGCACTGAAGCTTTCTTT. Its translation is CASSQDKRTEAFF.

The gene calls are TRBV11-3 and TRBJ1-1; a weak D match, TRBD1 (6 bases). V gave up 7 bases and J gave up 6 bases, with 21 bases separating them. Germline V lookup: CDR1 SGHNT, CDR2 YENEEA. This CDR3 is built from 15 residues. CDR3 region: CASIRTGTGSAEAFF. The CDR3 bases are TGTGCCAGCATCAGGACCGGAACAGGGAGCGCTGAAGCTTTCTTT.

Turning to this clonotype: A clone one base away is much larger, so this may be a read error. This chain joins TRBV6-1 and TRBJ2-4; D is possibly TRBD1 (5 bases). This CDR3 has 14 amino acids. In germline, CDR1 is MNHNS, CDR2 SASEGT. This chain's CDR3 is CASSDPGFVNNQYF. The DNA for the CDR3 is TGTGCCAGCAGTGACCCAGGGTTCGTGAACAATCAGTACTTC.

This clonotype has ten or more counts. The chain carries TRBV11-2 and TRBJ2-5, with D possibly being TRBD1 or TRBD2 (5 bases each). The CDR3 covers 15 residues. Trimming took off 2 bases at V and 1 base at J, with 11 bases between the two ends. The germline CDR1 and CDR2 sequences are SGHAT and FQNNGV. The CDR3 loop reads CASSLQRDPQETQYF. Here the CDR3 DNA reads TGTGCCAGCAGCTTACAACGGGACCCCCAAGAGACCCAGTACTTC.

A note on this clonotype: A single base separates this from a much larger clone, so it may be a read error. The chain links TRBV4-1 to TRBJ1-4; maybe TRBD1 (6 bases). Germline-derived CDR1 and CDR2 are MGHRA and YSYEKL. The CDR3 is made up of 16 amino acids. The CDR3 DNA reads TGCGCCAGCAGCCAAGGGGGCAGGGGCCTTAATGAAAAACTGTCTTTT. This codes for CASSQGGRGLNEKLSF.

About this clonotype itself: A single base separates this from a much larger clone, so it may be a read error. This rearrangement joins TRBV6-1 to TRBJ2-5, with TRBD2 matching 8 bases. The J segment lost 9 bases and the V segment lost 6 bases, leaving 9 bases of the junction unmatched. The CDR3 runs to 13 residues. Germline-derived CDR1 and CDR2 are MNHNS and SASEGT. CDR3 bases: TGTGCCAGCAGCGCAGGTTTCGGGGGGGCCCAGTACTTC. Translating gives CASSAGFGGAQYF.

Notes on this clonotype: The CDR3 end shows no conserved phenylalanine or tryptophan, and so a read error is likely. The rearrangement joins TRBV29-1 to TRBJ2-7; 10 bases fit TRBD1. This CDR3 comprises 15 residues. Germline-derived CDR1 and CDR2 are SQVTM and ANQGSEA. CDR3 DNA: TGCAGCGTTGTAATAGGGGGGACAGGGGCCAACGACCAGTACATC. Translation gives CSVVIGGTGANDQYI.